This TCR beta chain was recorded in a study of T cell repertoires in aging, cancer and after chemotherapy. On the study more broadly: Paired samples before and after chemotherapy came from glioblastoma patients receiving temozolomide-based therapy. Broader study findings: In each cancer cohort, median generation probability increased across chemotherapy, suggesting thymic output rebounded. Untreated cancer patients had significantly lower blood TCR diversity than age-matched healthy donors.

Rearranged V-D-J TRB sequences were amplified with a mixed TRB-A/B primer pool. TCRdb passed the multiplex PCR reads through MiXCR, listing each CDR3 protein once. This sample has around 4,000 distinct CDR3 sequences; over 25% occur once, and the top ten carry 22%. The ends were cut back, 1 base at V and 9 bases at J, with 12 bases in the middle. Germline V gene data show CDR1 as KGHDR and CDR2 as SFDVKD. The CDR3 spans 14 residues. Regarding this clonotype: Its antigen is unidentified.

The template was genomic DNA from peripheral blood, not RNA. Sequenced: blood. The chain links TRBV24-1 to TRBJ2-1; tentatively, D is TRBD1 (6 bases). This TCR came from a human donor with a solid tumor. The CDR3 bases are TGTGCCACCAGTGATTTAAACAGGGTGGGTGAGCAGTTCTTC. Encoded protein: CATSDLNRVGEQFF.